A few counts support the clone carrying this T cell receptor beta chain. The antigen is undetermined. The sample belongs to a study of T cells in Graves' hyperthyroidism and ophthalmopathy. Study results and limitations: In the blood, most expanded thyroid clonotypes above 0.001 appeared as well. Ophthalmopathy and stable hyperthyroidism were told apart by a 13 V-J model.

CDR3 size: 14 residues. Germline CDR1 and CDR2: SGHNT and YYREEE (reference sequence). Trimming cost V 7 bases and J 6 bases, with 19 bases left between them. PBMCs stemmed from more than 7.5 ml fresh peripheral blood. RNA transcripts provided the source from which TCR beta CDR3 regions were amplified. First-round RT-PCR with HTBI primers amplified the TCR CDR3 region. TCRdb re-derived calls from the multiplex PCR reads in MiXCR, one entry per CDR3 protein. The sample includes approximately 620,000 distinct CDR3 sequences, approximately 15% of them seen just once. The sequencing sample was made of blood. This chain uses TRBV5-4 with TRBJ1-1; D gene uncertain. This sequence was found in a woman aged 40 to 49 with Graves' ophthalmopathy. CDR3 protein: CASPPPETPSEAFF. CDR3 nucleotide sequence: TGTGCCAGCCCCCCTCCCGAGACACCTTCTGAAGCTTTCTTT.